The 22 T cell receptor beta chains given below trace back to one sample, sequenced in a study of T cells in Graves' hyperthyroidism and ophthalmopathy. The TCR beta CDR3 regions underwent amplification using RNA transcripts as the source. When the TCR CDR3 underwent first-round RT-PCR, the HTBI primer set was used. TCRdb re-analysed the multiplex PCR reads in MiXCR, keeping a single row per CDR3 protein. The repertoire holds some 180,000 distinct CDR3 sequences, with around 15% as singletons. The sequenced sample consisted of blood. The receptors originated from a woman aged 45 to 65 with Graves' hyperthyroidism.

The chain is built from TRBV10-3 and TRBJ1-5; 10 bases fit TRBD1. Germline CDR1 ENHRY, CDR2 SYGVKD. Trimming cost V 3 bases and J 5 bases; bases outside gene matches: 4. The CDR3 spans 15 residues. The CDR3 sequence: CAISDPGQGDQPQHF. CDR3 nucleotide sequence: TGTGCCATCAGTGATCCCGGACAGGGGGATCAGCCCCAGCATTTT.

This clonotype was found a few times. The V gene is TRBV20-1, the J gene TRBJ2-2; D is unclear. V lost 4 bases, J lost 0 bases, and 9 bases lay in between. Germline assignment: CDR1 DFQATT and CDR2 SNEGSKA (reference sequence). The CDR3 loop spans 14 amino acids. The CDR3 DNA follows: TGCAGTGCTAATCTCCCCCCGAACACCGGGGAGCTGTTTTTT. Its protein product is CSANLPPNTGELFF.

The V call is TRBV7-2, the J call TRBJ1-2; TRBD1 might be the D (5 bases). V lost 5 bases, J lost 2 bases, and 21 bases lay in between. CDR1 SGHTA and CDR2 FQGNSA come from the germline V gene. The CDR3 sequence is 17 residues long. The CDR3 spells CASSKNRPGTRNYGYTF. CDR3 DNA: TGTGCCAGCAGCAAAAACCGACCCGGGACGCGGAACTATGGCTACACCTTC.

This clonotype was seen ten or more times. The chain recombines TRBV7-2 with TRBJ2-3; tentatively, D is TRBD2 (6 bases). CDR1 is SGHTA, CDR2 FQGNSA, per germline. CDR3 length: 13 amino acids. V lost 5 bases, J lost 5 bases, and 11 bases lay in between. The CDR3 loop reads CASSPFGGDTQYF. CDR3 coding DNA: TGTGCCAGCAGCCCCTTCGGGGGAGATACGCAGTATTTT.

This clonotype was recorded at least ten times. CDR3 protein: CASSVGYRGGELFF. CDR3 sequence (DNA): TGTGCCAGCAGCGTAGGTTACCGCGGGGGGGAGCTGTTTTTT. The chain carries TRBV9 and TRBJ2-2, with D possibly TRBD2 on 5 matching bases. The CDR3 sequence is 14 residues long. From germline, CDR1 is SGDLS and CDR2 YYNGEE. Trimming stripped 0 bases from V and 8 bases from J, with 11 bases between.

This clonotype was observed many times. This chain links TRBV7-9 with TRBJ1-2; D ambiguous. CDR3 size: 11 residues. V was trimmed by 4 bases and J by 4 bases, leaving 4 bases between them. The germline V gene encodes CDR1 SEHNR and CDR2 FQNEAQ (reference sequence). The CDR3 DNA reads TGTGCCAGCAGCTACGTCTATGGCTACACCTTC. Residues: CASSYVYGYTF.

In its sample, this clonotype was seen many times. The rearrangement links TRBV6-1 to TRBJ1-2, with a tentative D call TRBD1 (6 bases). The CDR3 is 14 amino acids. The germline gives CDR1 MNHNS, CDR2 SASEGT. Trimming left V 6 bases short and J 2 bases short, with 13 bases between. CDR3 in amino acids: CASREFGQNYGYTF. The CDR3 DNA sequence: TGTGCCAGCAGAGAATTTGGACAGAACTATGGCTACACCTTC.

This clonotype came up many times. The CDR3 region is CASSKTPGETEAFF. CDR3 DNA: TGTGCCAGCAGCAAGACTCCAGGGGAGACTGAAGCTTTCTTT. The rearrangement links TRBV7-9 to TRBJ1-1; D is possibly TRBD1 (6 bases). The CDR3 extends over 14 amino acids. CDR1 is SEHNR, CDR2 FQNEAQ, per germline (reference sequence). Trimming shortened V by 5 bases and J by 5 bases, and 15 bases separated the two germline ends.

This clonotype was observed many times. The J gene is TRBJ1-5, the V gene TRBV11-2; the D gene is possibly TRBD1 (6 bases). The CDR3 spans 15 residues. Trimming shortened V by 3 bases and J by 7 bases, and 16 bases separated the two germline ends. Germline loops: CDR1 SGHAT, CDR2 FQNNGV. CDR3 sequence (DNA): TGTGCCAGCAGCTTCGGGCCCGGTAGGGGGCAGCCCCAGCATTTT. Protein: CASSFGPGRGQPQHF.

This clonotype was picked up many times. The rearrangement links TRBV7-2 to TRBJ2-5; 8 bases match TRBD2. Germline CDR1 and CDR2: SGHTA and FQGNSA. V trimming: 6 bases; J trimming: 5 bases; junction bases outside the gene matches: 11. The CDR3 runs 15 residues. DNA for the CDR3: TGTGCCAGCAGGAACAAGCGGGGGCGGGGGGAGACCCAGTACTTC. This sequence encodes CASRNKRGRGETQYF.

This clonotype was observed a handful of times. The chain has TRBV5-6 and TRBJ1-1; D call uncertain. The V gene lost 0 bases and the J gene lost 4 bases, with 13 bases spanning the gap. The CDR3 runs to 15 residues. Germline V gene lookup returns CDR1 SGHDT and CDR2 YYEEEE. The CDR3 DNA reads TGTGCCAGCAGCTTGGTTCCCTCCCTTGGCACTGAAGCTTTCTTT. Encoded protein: CASSLVPSLGTEAFF.

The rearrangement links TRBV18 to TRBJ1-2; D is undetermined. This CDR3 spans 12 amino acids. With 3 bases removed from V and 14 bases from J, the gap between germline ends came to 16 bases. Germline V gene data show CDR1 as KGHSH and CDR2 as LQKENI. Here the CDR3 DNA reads TGTGCCAGCTCACCCATCAAGGCGGCTCCTACCTTC. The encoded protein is CASSPIKAAPTF.

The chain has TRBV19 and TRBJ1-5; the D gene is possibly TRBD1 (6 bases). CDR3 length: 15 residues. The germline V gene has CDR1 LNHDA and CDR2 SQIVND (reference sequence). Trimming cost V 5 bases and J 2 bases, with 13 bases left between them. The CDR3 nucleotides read TGTGCCAGTAGTCTAAGGACAGCTGGCAATCAGCCCCAGCATTTT. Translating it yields CASSLRTAGNQPQHF.

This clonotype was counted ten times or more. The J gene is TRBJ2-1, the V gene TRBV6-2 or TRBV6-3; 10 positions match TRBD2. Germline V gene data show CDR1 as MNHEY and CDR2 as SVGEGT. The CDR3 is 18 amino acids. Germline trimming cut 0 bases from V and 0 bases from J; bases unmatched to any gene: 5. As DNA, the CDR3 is TGTGCCAGCAGTTACTCCCTAGCGGGGGTGAGCTCCTACAATGAGCAGTTCTTC. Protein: CASSYSLAGVSSYNEQFF.

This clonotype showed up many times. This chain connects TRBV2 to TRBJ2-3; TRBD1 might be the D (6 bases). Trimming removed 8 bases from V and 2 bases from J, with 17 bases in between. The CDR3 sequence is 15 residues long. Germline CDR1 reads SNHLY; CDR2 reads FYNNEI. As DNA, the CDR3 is TGTGCCAGCTGGCGTCAGGGGTCCTACACAGATACGCAGTATTTT. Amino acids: CASWRQGSYTDTQYF.

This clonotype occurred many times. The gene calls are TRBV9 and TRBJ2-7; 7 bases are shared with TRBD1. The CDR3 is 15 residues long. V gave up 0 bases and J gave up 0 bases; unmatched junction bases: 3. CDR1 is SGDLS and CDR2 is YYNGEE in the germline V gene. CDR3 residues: CASSVGGGISYEQYF. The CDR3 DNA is TGTGCCAGCAGCGTAGGAGGGGGCATCTCCTACGAGCAGTACTTC.

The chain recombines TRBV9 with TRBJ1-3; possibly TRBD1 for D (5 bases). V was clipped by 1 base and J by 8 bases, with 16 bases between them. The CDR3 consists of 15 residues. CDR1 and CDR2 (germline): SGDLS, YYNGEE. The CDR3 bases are TGTGCCAGCAGCGTAACGGGCGACGGGACGGACACCATATATTTT. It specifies CASSVTGDGTDTIYF.

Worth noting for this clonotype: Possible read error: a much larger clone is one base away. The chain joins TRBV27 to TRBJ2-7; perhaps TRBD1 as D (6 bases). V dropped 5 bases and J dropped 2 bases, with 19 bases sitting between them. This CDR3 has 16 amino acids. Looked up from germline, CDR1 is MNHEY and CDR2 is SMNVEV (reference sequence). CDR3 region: CASSKGGSEGPYEQYF. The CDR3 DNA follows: TGTGCCAGCAGTAAAGGGGGTTCAGAGGGCCCCTACGAGCAGTACTTC.

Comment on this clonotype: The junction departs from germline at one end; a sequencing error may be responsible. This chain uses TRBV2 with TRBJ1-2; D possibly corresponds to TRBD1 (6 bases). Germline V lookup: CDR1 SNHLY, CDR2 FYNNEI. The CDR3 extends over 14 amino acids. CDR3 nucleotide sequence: TGTGTCAGCAGCGAAATTGGGGGGGCCTATGGCTACACCTTC. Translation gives CVSSEIGGAYGYTF.

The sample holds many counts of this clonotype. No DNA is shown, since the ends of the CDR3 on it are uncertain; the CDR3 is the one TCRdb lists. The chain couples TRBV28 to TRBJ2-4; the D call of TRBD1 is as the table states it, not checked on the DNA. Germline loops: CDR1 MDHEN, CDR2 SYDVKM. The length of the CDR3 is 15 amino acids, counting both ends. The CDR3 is CASSSSRGLANIQYF.

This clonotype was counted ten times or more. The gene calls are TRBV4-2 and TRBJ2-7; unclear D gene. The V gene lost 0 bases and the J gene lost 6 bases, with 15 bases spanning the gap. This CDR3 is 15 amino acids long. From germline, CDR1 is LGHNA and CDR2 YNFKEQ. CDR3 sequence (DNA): TGTGCCAGCAGCCAAGATTACGCCAACCCGGGCGAGCAGTACTTC. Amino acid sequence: CASSQDYANPGEQYF.

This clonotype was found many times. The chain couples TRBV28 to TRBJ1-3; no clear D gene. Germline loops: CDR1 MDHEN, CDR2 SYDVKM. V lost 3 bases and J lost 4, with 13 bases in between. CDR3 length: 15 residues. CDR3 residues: CASSFRGTQGNTIYF. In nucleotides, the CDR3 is TGTGCCAGCAGTTTTCGGGGAACGCAAGGAAACACCATATATTTT.